This T cell receptor (beta chain) was recorded in a study of T cell changes during pregnancy in multiple sclerosis (dated by TCRdb to the late 2010s). Background for the entire study: Changes in the T cell repertoire over the course of pregnancy were examined in this study in women with multiple sclerosis.

Trimmed from V: 5 bases; trimmed from J: 6 bases; junction bases lacking a gene match: 6. The CDR3 starts with the cysteine, ends with the phenylalanine, and has 15 residues. The kept DNA is CDR3 alone, 45 bases in frame from the first base. The germline V gene sets CDR1 to SGHRS and CDR2 to YFSETQ. About this clone: Its recognized antigen is unknown. Base qualities are not recorded, but no much larger clone differs from it by a single base.

Libraries were constructed by the immunoSEQ multiplex PCR assay. TCRdb took over this immuneACCESS table, retaining in-frame rearrangements with V and J assigned. Such tables are incomplete; in checked studies, under half of the missing clones stem from an unresolved V gene, and the remainder is unexplained. This sample has fewer than 35,000 clones in its table, and approximately 94% of those were observed once. Of the sample, approximately 0.41% falls within the top ten clones. The chain uses TRBV5-1 and TRBJ2-2; 11 junctional bases match TRBD2. Specimen: CD4+ T cells from peripheral blood mononuclear cells, collected in the second trimester of pregnancy. This clonotype was sampled from a female donor with multiple sclerosis, enrolled in a pregnancy study. At the DNA level, the sequence is TGCGCCAGCAGTCAACTAGCGGGAGTACCCGGGGAGCTGTTTTTT. The encoded protein is CASSQLAGVPGELFF. The full variable domain, with segments outside the CDR3 supplied by the reference TRBV5-1 and TRBJ2-2 proteins, appears as KAGVTQTPRYLIKTRGQQVTLSCSPISGHRSVSWYQQTPGQGLQFLFEYFSETQRNKGNFPGRFSGRQFSNSRSEMNVSTLELGDSALYLCASSQLAGVPGELFFGEGSRLTVL.